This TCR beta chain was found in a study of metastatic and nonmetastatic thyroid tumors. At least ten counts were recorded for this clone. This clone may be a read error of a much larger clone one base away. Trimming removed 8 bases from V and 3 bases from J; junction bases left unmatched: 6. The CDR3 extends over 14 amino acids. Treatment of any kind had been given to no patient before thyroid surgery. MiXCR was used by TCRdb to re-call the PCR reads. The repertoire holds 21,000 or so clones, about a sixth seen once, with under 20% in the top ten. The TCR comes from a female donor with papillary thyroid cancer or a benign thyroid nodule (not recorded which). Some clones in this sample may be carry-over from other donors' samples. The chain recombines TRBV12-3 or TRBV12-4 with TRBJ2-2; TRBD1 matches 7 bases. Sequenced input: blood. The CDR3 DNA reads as TGTGCCAGCGTCGGACAGGTCGACACCGGGGAGCTGTTTTTT. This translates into CASVGQVDTGELFF.